This T cell receptor beta chain was sequenced during a study of regulatory T cells in long-lasting Graves disease. On the study more broadly: Graves' cases, newly diagnosed, had used antithyroid drugs under 3 months.

As to time point: newly diagnosed GD, antithyroid drugs for less than 3 months. PBMCs provided the RNA from which the TCR library was made. This clonotype showed up just a few times. Its antigen is unidentified. Arm-PCR of CDR3 regions with iRepertoire HTBI primers generated TCR beta libraries. TCRdb redid the calling of the multiplex PCR reads with MiXCR, one entry per CDR3 protein. The data hold a few hundred thousand distinct CDR3 sequences, with less than 15% observed a single time. The CDR3 extends over 16 amino acids. The V end was cut by 3 bases, the J end by 2 bases, with 14 bases between. Germline CDR1 and CDR2: KGHDR and SFDVKD. Findings and limits, study-wide: Among samples with persistent disease, TRBV28, TRBJ1-2 and TRBJ2-5 were favored.

The sample was also linked to a second study, of T cells in Graves' hyperthyroidism and ophthalmopathy. That work contributes: Each diagnosis drew on symptoms, thyroxine, TRAb, thyroid ultrasound and orbital computed tomography findings. The study used the HTBI primer set for a first-round RT-PCR of the TCR CDR3.

The sequences come from peripheral blood mononuclear cells (PBMCs), collected at new diagnosis, from a patient treated with antithyroid drugs. The chain couples TRBV24-1 to TRBJ2-3; D is possibly TRBD2 (7 bases). This receptor was taken from a man in his thirties or forties with Graves disease. The CDR3 bases are TGTGCCACCAGTGATCTTTCGGGGGGCCCCACAGATACGCAGTATTTT. This codes for CATSDLSGGPTDTQYF.